This T cell receptor beta chain is from a study of cytomegalovirus exposure and HLA in healthy donors. Notes on the study in general: Because they were indistinguishable, some V segments, including TRBV6-2 and TRBV6-3, were excluded. An analysis that was carried out later associated approximately 17,000 TCR beta sequences with HLA alleles at 0.05 false discovery rate.

PCR employed 60 Vbeta and 13 Jbeta primers. Sequenced by immunoSEQ multiplex PCR; TCRdb stores in-frame clones only, minus some. The sample contains 100,000 to 150,000 clones, over 75% of which appear only once. V was trimmed by 5 bases and J by 1 base, leaving 14 bases between them. Germline CDR1 and CDR2: SEHNR and FQNEAQ (reference sequence). The CDR3 sequence is 16 residues long. About this clone itself: What it recognizes is unknown.

The chain employs TRBV7-9 and TRBJ2-2; D is ambiguous. This TCR came from a man between 40 and 49 years old in good health and CMV-seronegative. The sample was PBMCs. Here the CDR3 DNA reads TGTGCCAGCAGCCCACCGTGGAGAAAGAACACCGGGGAGCTGTTTTTT. Its translation is CASSPPWRKNTGELFF.